The 12 T cell receptor beta chains given below trace back to one sample, sequenced in a study of CD8 T cells in ankylosing spondylitis. TCRdb processed the 5' RACE reads anew with MiXCR; each CDR3 protein has one entry. The table records around 220,000 distinct CDR3 sequences, over 9.5% of them present only once. Material for sequencing was blood, either unsorted or a sorted T cell fraction (not recorded which). The receptors stem from a male donor with ankylosing spondylitis or in good health (not recorded which).

The chain's CDR3 is CSVVQRSTEAFF. As DNA, the CDR3 is TGCAGCGTTGTACAGAGAAGCACTGAAGCTTTCTTT. The rearrangement joins TRBV29-1 to TRBJ1-1; no clear D. Germline V gene data show CDR1 as SQVTM and CDR2 as ANQGSEA. The germline V and J ends were trimmed by 4 bases and 4 bases, with 10 bases remaining between them. The CDR3 extends over 12 amino acids.

This clonotype was seen only a few times. This chain connects TRBV28 to TRBJ1-5; TRBD1 matches 7 bases. The CDR3 spans 14 residues. V shed 5 bases and J 4 bases; nucleotides not matched to a gene: 5. Germline V gene sequence: CDR1 MDHEN, CDR2 SYDVKM. Here the CDR3 DNA reads TGTGCCAGCAGTCCAGGGACAGCAAATCAGCCCCAGCATTTT. Its protein product is CASSPGTANQPQHF.

The gene calls are TRBV24-1 and TRBJ2-7; 7 bases are shared with TRBD1. The V gene end was trimmed by 3 bases and the J gene end by 1 base; junction bases not matched to a gene: 5. In germline, CDR1 is KGHDR, CDR2 SFDVKD. CDR3 length equals 15 residues. The CDR3 protein is CATSDATTGSYEQYF. CDR3 in DNA: TGTGCCACCAGTGATGCCACGACAGGGTCCTACGAGCAGTACTTC.

This clonotype has just a few counts. V usage is TRBV3-1 and J usage is TRBJ2-7; D perhaps matches TRBD2 (6 bases). This CDR3 contains 16 residues. Germline values: CDR1 LGHDT, CDR2 YNNKEL (reference sequence). Trimming took 6 bases from V and 2 from J, leaving 20 bases between them. This CDR3 reads CASRGSGGLAPYEQYF. Here the CDR3 DNA reads TGTGCCAGCAGGGGAAGTGGGGGACTTGCCCCCTACGAGCAGTACTTC.

Many counts were recorded for this clonotype. CDR3 nucleotide sequence: TGTGCCAGCAGCTTAGACGGCCGAACTGGAAACACCATATATTTT. Translated: CASSLDGRTGNTIYF. The genes are TRBV7-2 and TRBJ1-3; no clear D. The CDR3 sequence is 15 residues long. The V gene lost 1 base and the J gene lost 2 bases, with 9 bases spanning the gap. Looked up from germline, CDR1 is SGHTA and CDR2 is FQGNSA.

The chain combines TRBV5-1 with TRBJ2-1; D perhaps matches TRBD2 (7 bases). Trimming took 4 bases from V and 13 from J, leaving 21 bases between them. The germline gives CDR1 SGHRS, CDR2 YFSETQ. The CDR3 length is 14 residues. CDR3 in amino acids: CASSETGGPQHQFF. The CDR3 coding sequence is TGCGCCAGCAGCGAGACGGGGGGCCCTCAACATCAGTTCTTC.

The chain carries TRBV3-1 and TRBJ2-1; TRBD2 matches at 12 bases. The CDR3 is made up of 18 amino acids. With V trimmed by 4 bases and J by 2 bases, 9 bases remained unmatched. The germline V gene encodes CDR1 LGHDT and CDR2 YNNKEL (reference sequence). CDR3 sequence (DNA): TGTGCCAGCAGCCTACCGACTAGCGGGGGTTCCGCCTACAATGAGCAGTTCTTC. Its protein is CASSLPTSGGSAYNEQFF.

CDR3 in DNA: TGTGCCAGCAGCCAGGGATCCGGGGAGCTGTTTTTT. This codes for CASSQGSGELFF. This chain links TRBV12-3 or TRBV12-4 with TRBJ2-2; D is perhaps TRBD1 (5 bases). There are 12 residues in the CDR3. The ends were cut back, 6 bases at V and 6 bases at J, with 8 bases in the middle.

V usage is TRBV20-1 and J usage is TRBJ1-1; D uncertain. CDR1 DFQATT and CDR2 SNEGSKA come from the germline V gene (reference sequence). This CDR3 is built from 13 residues. V lost 1 base, J lost 5 bases, and 11 bases lay in between. The CDR3 DNA reads as TGCAGTGCTAGAGGGACCCGGCGAACTGAAGCTTTCTTT. Translation: CSARGTRRTEAFF.

J is TRBJ2-7 and V is TRBV20-1, with TRBD1 matching 7 bases. Trimming removed 5 bases from V and 2 bases from J; junction bases left unmatched: 12. This CDR3 is 15 amino acids long. Germline V CDR1 and CDR2: DFQATT, SNEGSKA (reference sequence). CDR3 coding DNA: TGCAGTGCTCCCTCAGACAGGGCAATGCCCTACGAGCAGTACTTC. Translation: CSAPSDRAMPYEQYF.

This clonotype was found many times. This chain uses TRBV5-1 with TRBJ2-1, with 9 bases fitting TRBD2. CDR1 and CDR2 (germline): SGHRS, YFSETQ. J gave up 8 bases and V 4 bases, and 10 bases lay outside the gene matches. There are 15 residues in the CDR3. In DNA, the CDR3 is TGCGCCAGCAGCCCAGCGGAGCGGGGGGTCCATGAGCAGTTCTTC. It encodes CASSPAERGVHEQFF.

There are many counts of this clonotype. The chain employs TRBV12-3 or TRBV12-4 and TRBJ1-4; D call uncertain. Trimming cost V 1 base and J 4 bases, with 10 bases left between them. There are 15 residues in the CDR3. The CDR3 sequence: CASSLGRGLNEKLFF. In DNA, the CDR3 is TGTGCCAGCAGTTTAGGTCGGGGTCTTAATGAAAAACTGTTTTTT.